This entry concerns a single T cell receptor (beta chain). Its specificity is unknown. This sample is drawn from a study of T-cell memory formation after mild COVID-19. Overall study results and limits: Cross-reactive memory apparently joined, as some responding clones appeared in pre-infection memory. SARS-CoV-2 specificity was not confirmed for second-wave clones peaking on day 37. The study found balanced CD4/CD8 in clones contracting day 15 to 85 and a CD4+ lean in later expanders.

Per germline, CDR1 SGHTA and CDR2 FQGNSA. The CDR3 extends over 20 amino acids. After removal of 1 base from V and 4 bases from J, the junction contained 15 bases not matched to a gene. A 5'RACE reaction primed in the constant segment made cDNA libraries of TCR alpha and TCR beta, and these carried sample barcodes and UMIs. TCRdb itself ran the 5' RACE reads through MiXCR, one entry per CDR3 protein. Among 90,000 to 120,000 distinct CDR3 sequences, approximately 15% were seen once, and the ten largest hold about 39%. The sequence derives from a young man who had mild COVID-19 (a few samples of this study predate the infection). Cell type and time point are not known. V gene TRBV7-2 combines with J gene TRBJ2-2, with 10 bases matching TRBD2. Sequenced: PBMCs or a T cell subset sorted from them (not recorded which). This CDR3 reads CASSLGGRWERGGVTGELFF. The CDR3 nucleotides are TGTGCCAGCAGCTTAGGGGGGCGCTGGGAGCGGGGGGGCGTCACCGGGGAGCTGTTTTTT.